Following are 14 T cell receptor beta chains from one sample sequenced in a study of blood T cell repertoires in COVID-19. Assay: immunoSEQ multiplex PCR; the TCRdb copy retains only in-frame clones and omits some. The sample holds approximately 220,000 clones; 65% to 90% are singletons and the top ten take 3.5% to 4%. The sample taken for sequencing was PBMCs or T cells enriched from blood (not recorded which). The origin of the receptors is a woman in her thirties or forties with acute COVID-19.

The chain carries TRBV9 and TRBJ2-1, with 8 bases matching TRBD1. Germline V CDR1 and CDR2: SGDLS, YYNGEE. Trimming at V came to 3 bases and at J to 7 bases, leaving 6 bases not matched to a gene. The CDR3 has 14 amino acids. The CDR3: CASSAPTGANEQFF. The CDR3 DNA reads as TGTGCCAGCAGCGCCCCGACAGGGGCTAATGAGCAGTTCTTC.

The V gene is TRBV5-5, the J gene TRBJ2-1, with 7 bases aligning to TRBD2. Germline assignment: CDR1 SGHKS and CDR2 YYEKEE (reference sequence). The CDR3 is 16 amino acids. V trimming: 4 bases; J trimming: 1 base; junction bases outside the gene matches: 8. In DNA form, the CDR3 reads TGTGCCAGCAGCCCTAGCCTAGCGGAATCCTACAATGAGCAGTTCTTC. This translates into CASSPSLAESYNEQFF.

The chain uses TRBV20-1 and TRBJ2-1, with a tentative D call TRBD2 (6 bases). This CDR3 is built from 11 residues. V shed 3 bases and J shed 13 bases, with 13 bases lying between them. From germline, CDR1 is DFQATT and CDR2 SNEGSKA (reference sequence). CDR3 residues: CSARAGTPQFF. For the CDR3, the DNA is TGCAGTGCTAGGGCCGGGACTCCTCAGTTCTTC.

The rearrangement joins TRBV19 to TRBJ2-1, with D maybe TRBD2 (6 bases). Trimming took 4 bases from V and 5 from J, leaving 9 bases between them. CDR3 length: 13 amino acids. CDR1 is LNHDA, CDR2 SQIVND, per germline (reference sequence). CDR3 residues: CASSRTMDNEQFF. For the CDR3, the DNA is TGTGCCAGTAGTAGGACTATGGACAATGAGCAGTTCTTC.

The chain links TRBV29-1 to TRBJ2-2; D might be TRBD2 (5 bases). This CDR3 is built from 13 residues. Trimming cost V 1 base and J 6 bases, with 9 bases left between them. CDR1 and CDR2 from the germline V gene are SQVTM and ANQGSEA. The CDR3 reads CSVEVLRAGELFF. As DNA, the CDR3 is TGCAGCGTTGAAGTCTTGAGGGCCGGGGAGCTGTTTTTT.

This chain links TRBV10-1 with TRBJ2-3, with D unclear. This CDR3 comprises 12 residues. Trimming left V 5 bases short and J 1 base short, with 4 bases between. CDR1 WNHNN and CDR2 SYGVQD come from the germline V gene (reference sequence). The CDR3 is CASSPGTDTQYF. The CDR3 DNA sequence: TGCGCCAGCAGTCCAGGCACAGATACGCAGTATTTT.

The V call is TRBV7-8, the J call TRBJ2-5; TRBD2 aligns across 9 bases. V shed 0 bases and J 5 bases; nucleotides not matched to a gene: 10. Germline CDR1 is SGHVS and CDR2 is FQNEAQ. The CDR3 runs 17 residues. CDR3 amino acids: CASSLAPSREGRETQYF. For the CDR3, the DNA is TGTGCCAGCAGCTTAGCGCCCTCGCGGGAGGGCCGGGAGACCCAGTACTTC.

The chain carries TRBV5-4 and TRBJ1-1, with D hard to call. This CDR3 contains 12 residues. Trimming took off 2 bases at V and 0 bases at J, with 2 bases between the two ends. Per germline, CDR1 SGHNT and CDR2 YYREEE (reference sequence). The CDR3 sequence is CASSFMNTEAFF. The CDR3 DNA sequence: TGTGCCAGCAGCTTTATGAACACTGAAGCTTTCTTT.

V is TRBV28 and J is TRBJ1-2; 8 bases are shared with TRBD1. Trimming cost V 6 bases and J 2 bases; bases outside gene matches: 5. The CDR3 runs 14 residues. From germline, CDR1 is MDHEN and CDR2 SYDVKM. In nucleotides, the CDR3 is TGTGCCAGCAGCCGCGACAGGGGCAACTATGGCTACACCTTC. It is translated as CASSRDRGNYGYTF.

V is TRBV15 and J is TRBJ2-2, with TRBD1 matching 7 bases. The CDR3 runs 15 residues. J lost 3 bases, V lost 2 bases, and 3 bases had no gene match. The germline V gene has CDR1 LNHNV and CDR2 YYDKDF (reference sequence). The CDR3 here is CATSRTGDHTGELFF. DNA of the CDR3: TGTGCCACCAGCAGAACAGGGGACCACACCGGGGAGCTGTTTTTT.

This chain connects TRBV19 to TRBJ2-4, with TRBD2 matching 9 bases. The CDR3 covers 20 residues. V was pared by 4 bases and J by 2 bases, with 18 bases of the junction left unmatched. The germline gives CDR1 LNHDA, CDR2 SQIVND (reference sequence). Here the CDR3 reads CASSTPPGGGRALTKNIQYF. CDR3 coding DNA: TGTGCCAGTAGTACCCCGCCGGGCGGCGGGAGGGCCTTAACCAAAAACATTCAGTACTTC.

CDR3 nucleotide sequence: TGTGCCAGCAGCTTAGGTGTGGTGTTAGCGGAGGACCAAGAGACCCAGTACTTC. Its protein is CASSLGVVLAEDQETQYF. V and J are TRBV11-2 and TRBJ2-5, with a tentative D call TRBD2 (6 bases). With 1 base removed from V and 0 bases from J, the gap between germline ends came to 18 bases. The germline CDR1 and CDR2 sequences are SGHAT and FQNNGV. The CDR3 extends over 18 amino acids.

The CDR3 reads CASSPTGFDSPLHF. CDR3 DNA: TGTGCCAGTAGTCCAACAGGGTTCGATTCACCCCTCCACTTT. This chain uses TRBV19 with TRBJ1-6; a possible D gene is TRBD1 (6 bases). The germline V gene encodes CDR1 LNHDA and CDR2 SQIVND (reference sequence). This CDR3 spans 14 amino acids. The ends were cut back, 5 bases at V and 8 bases at J, with 13 bases in the middle.

The rearrangement joins TRBV14 to TRBJ1-2; TRBD1 is a possible D gene (6 bases). The CDR3 is made up of 15 amino acids. The germline V and J ends were trimmed by 2 bases and 4 bases, with 14 bases remaining between them. Germline V CDR1 and CDR2: SGHDN, FVKESK. CDR3 sequence reads: CASSQQITGTYGYTF. In DNA form, the CDR3 reads TGTGCCAGCAGCCAACAAATTACAGGGACCTATGGCTACACCTTC.